This section outlines one T cell receptor (beta chain) sequence together with its context. The sample belongs to a study of cytotoxic CD8 clonotypes in ibrutinib-treated CLL. The overall study: Some 24 partial and 2 complete responses; at median about 63 months, approximately 15 remitted, some twelve progressed.

The data were produced by immunoSEQ multiplex PCR, yet TCRdb's version contains in-frame clones alone and is incomplete. The repertoire holds 110,000 to 150,000 clones, about 80% seen once, with 4.5% to 6% in the top ten. Unmatched junction bases numbered 1, after V lost 7 bases and J lost 0 bases. The V gene's germline CDR1 is SGHTA and CDR2 FQGNSA. The CDR3 totals 13 residues. The source of this sequence is a human donor with chronic lymphocytic leukemia. The sample consisted of PBMCs, taken after 24 months of ibrutinib treatment. The V gene is TRBV7-2, the J gene TRBJ2-5; TRBD2 matches 8 bases. The CDR3 sequence: CASTRGDQETQYF. For the CDR3, the DNA is TGTGCCAGCACGCGGGGGGACCAAGAGACCCAGTACTTC. The full variable domain, its missing parts supplied by reference TRBV7-2 and TRBJ2-5, is GAGVSQSPSNKVTEKGKDVELRCDPISGHTALYWYRQSLGQGLEFLIYFQGNSAPDKSGLPSDRFSAERTGGSVSTLTIQRTQQEDSAVYLCASTRGDQETQYFGPGTRLLVL.